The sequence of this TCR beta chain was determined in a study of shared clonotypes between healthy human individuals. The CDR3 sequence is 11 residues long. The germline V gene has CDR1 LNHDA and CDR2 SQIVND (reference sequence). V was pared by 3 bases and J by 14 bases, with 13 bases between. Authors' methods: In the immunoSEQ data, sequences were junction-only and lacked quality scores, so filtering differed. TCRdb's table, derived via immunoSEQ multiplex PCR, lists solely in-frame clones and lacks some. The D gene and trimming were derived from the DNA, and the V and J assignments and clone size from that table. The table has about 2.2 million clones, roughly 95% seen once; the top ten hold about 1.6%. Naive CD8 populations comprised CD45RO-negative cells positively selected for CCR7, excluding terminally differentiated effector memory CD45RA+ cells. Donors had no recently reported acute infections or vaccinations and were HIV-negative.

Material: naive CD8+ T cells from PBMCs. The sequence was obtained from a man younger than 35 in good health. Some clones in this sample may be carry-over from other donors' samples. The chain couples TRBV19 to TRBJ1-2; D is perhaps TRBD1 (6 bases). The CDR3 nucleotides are TGTGCCAGTAGTATCGTGCAGGGGTTTACCTTC. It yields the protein CASSIVQGFTF.